This T cell receptor (beta chain) derives from a study of blood T cell repertoires in COVID-19. Overall study context: Acute and convalescent COVID-19 samples came from the United States, Italy and Spain. From T cells, B-cell-depleted T cells, or PBMCs came the material, which was cDNA or gDNA.

Per the original methods: How many nucleated cells were present was estimated from reference gene primer amplification. Method: immunoSEQ multiplex PCR; TCRdb's copy keeps in-frame clones and lacks some. The DNA was the basis for D and trimming; V, J and clone size are from that table. The sample contains approximately 180,000 clones, over 75% of which appear only once. In its sample, this clone was seen once. The TCR comes from a man aged 55-75 years with acute or convalescent COVID-19. The sequenced material came from peripheral blood.

The CDR3 coding sequence is TGTGCCAGTACGGACAGGGGAAGGGGACTCTACAATGAGCAGTTCTTC. Residues: CASTDRGRGLYNEQFF. The chain couples TRBV19 to TRBJ2-1; 9 bases line up with TRBD1. Germline CDR1 is LNHDA and CDR2 is SQIVND (reference sequence). Losses at the gene ends were 7 bases for V and 3 bases for J; bases not matched to a gene: 10. This CDR3 has 16 amino acids.